The 14 T cell receptor beta chains reported below all come from one sample, sequenced in a study of PD-L1 blockade in urothelial cancer. Some clones are missing from TCRdb's copy, which holds only in-frame ones; the method was immunoSEQ multiplex PCR. The sample consists of about 56,000 clones, about 82% of them appearing once. The starting material was PBMCs, obtained around atezolizumab (anti-PD-L1) treatment. All receptors derive from a man aged 45-65 years with urothelial cancer.

This clone is a singleton in its sample. The chain employs TRBV19 and TRBJ2-5; D might be TRBD2 (6 bases). The germline V gene encodes CDR1 LNHDA and CDR2 SQIVND (reference sequence). The CDR3 is 15 amino acids. V lost 3 bases and J 4 bases, leaving 15 bases between the germline ends. CDR3 amino acids: CASSIRQGGGETQYF. Here the CDR3 DNA reads TGTGCCAGTAGTATTCGTCAGGGAGGAGGAGAGACCCAGTACTTC.

This chain connects TRBV19 to TRBJ2-7, with D possibly being TRBD1 (5 bases). This CDR3 spans 13 amino acids. Germline CDR1 reads LNHDA; CDR2 reads SQIVND (reference sequence). The V end was cut by 6 bases, the J end by 5 bases, with 14 bases between. The CDR3 reads CASRGAGRDEQYF. CDR3 nucleotide sequence: TGTGCCAGTAGAGGGGCAGGGCGAGACGAGCAGTACTTC. Full variable domain (rest looked up from reference TRBV19 and TRBJ2-7): DGGITQSPKYLFRKEGQNVTLSCEQNLNHDAMYWYRQDPGQGLRLIYYSQIVNDFQKGDIAEGYSVSREKKESFPLTVTSAQKNPTAFYLCASRGAGRDEQYFGPGTRLTVT.

The table lists this clone with a count of one. The rearrangement uses TRBV30 and TRBJ2-7, with 11 bases matching TRBD2. Germline values: CDR1 GTSNPN, CDR2 SVGIG (reference sequence). The junction had 7 bases not matched to a gene; V was cut back by 5 bases and J by 4 bases. This CDR3 has 14 residues. The CDR3 DNA is TGTGCCTGGGACGGGGCTAGCGGGAGGTACGAGCAGTACTTC. Translated, it gives CAWDGASGRYEQYF.

The chain has TRBV10-2 and TRBJ2-5; TRBD1 agrees at 9 bases. CDR3 length: 14 residues. V gave up 8 bases and J gave up 5 bases; unmatched junction bases: 9. Per the germline V gene, CDR1 is WSHSY and CDR2 is SAAADI. The CDR3 here is CASRRDRGWETQYF. CDR3 sequence (DNA): TGCGCCAGCCGAAGAGACAGGGGGTGGGAGACCCAGTACTTC.

The chain uses TRBV5-1 and TRBJ2-3; possible D gene TRBD2, 5 bases. The V gene's germline CDR1 is SGHRS and CDR2 YFSETQ. V lost 7 bases to trimming and J lost 1 base, with 16 bases between them. The CDR3 totals 15 residues. The DNA for the CDR3 is TGCGCCAGCGGGAGAGCGCCCGAACGCACAGATACGCAGTATTTT. Translating it yields CASGRAPERTDTQYF.

This clone was seen only once. The genes are TRBV9 and TRBJ2-2; 14 bases fit TRBD2. This CDR3 has 16 residues. The germline CDR1 and CDR2 sequences are SGDLS and YYNGEE. J lost 5 bases, V lost 0 bases, and 0 bases had no gene match. The CDR3 here is CASSVGTSGRTGELFF. The CDR3 DNA reads as TGTGCCAGCAGCGTAGGGACTAGCGGGAGGACCGGGGAGCTGTTTTTT.

The rearrangement uses TRBV19 and TRBJ2-7; the match to TRBD2 covers 8 bases. This CDR3 contains 15 residues. Germline CDR1 and CDR2: LNHDA and SQIVND (reference sequence). Unmatched junction bases numbered 9, after V lost 5 bases and J lost 3 bases. The CDR3 DNA follows: TGTGCCAGTAGTCAGTCCAGCGGGAGAAGCTACGAGCAGTACTTC. Amino acids: CASSQSSGRSYEQYF.

This clone was seen a single time. This chain's CDR3 is CASSLADGGAGEAFF. The CDR3 DNA follows: TGTGCCAGCAGCTTGGCGGACGGAGGAGCTGGTGAAGCTTTCTTT. The chain links TRBV5-6 to TRBJ1-1; D ambiguous. Trimming left V 0 bases short and J 7 bases short, with 16 bases between. Germline lookup yields CDR1 SGHDT and CDR2 YYEEEE. The length of the CDR3 is 15 residues.

The chain links TRBV19 to TRBJ2-1, with 10 bases aligning to TRBD1. CDR3 size: 18 residues. Trimming cost V 1 base and J 8 bases; bases outside gene matches: 14. CDR1 is LNHDA and CDR2 is SQIVND in the germline V gene (reference sequence). Written as DNA, the CDR3 is TGTGCCAGTAGTATAGGCCCCCGAGACAGGGGGCGAGGGGATGAGCAGTTCTTC. It encodes CASSIGPRDRGRGDEQFF.

The genes are TRBV28 and TRBJ1-6; D gene unclear. V lost 6 bases and J 0 bases, leaving 15 bases between the germline ends. This CDR3 has 17 residues. Germline lookup yields CDR1 MDHEN and CDR2 SYDVKM. This CDR3 reads CASSRTTYSSYNSPLHF. In nucleotides, the CDR3 is TGTGCCAGCAGCCGGACTACATACAGCTCCTATAATTCACCCCTCCACTTT.

The chain recombines TRBV28 with TRBJ2-5; 10 nucleotides agree with TRBD1. Germline V gene data show CDR1 as MDHEN and CDR2 as SYDVKM. V lost 7 bases, J lost 2 bases, and 13 bases stayed unmatched. This CDR3 spans 17 amino acids. This CDR3 reads CASNALTGGSPQETQYF. CDR3 coding DNA: TGTGCCAGCAACGCCTTGACAGGGGGCTCCCCTCAAGAGACCCAGTACTTC.

The chain joins TRBV28 to TRBJ2-7, with 10 bases lining up with TRBD1. CDR3 length equals 16 residues. Germline-derived CDR1 and CDR2 are MDHEN and SYDVKM. Losses at the gene ends were 7 bases for V and 3 bases for J; bases not matched to a gene: 12. The CDR3 is CASKGEPRTGGYEQYF. In DNA form, the CDR3 reads TGTGCCAGCAAAGGTGAACCCAGGACAGGGGGCTACGAGCAGTACTTC.

The rearrangement uses TRBV7-2 and TRBJ1-5, with TRBD1 identical over 7 bases. From germline, CDR1 is SGHTA and CDR2 FQGNSA. The junction had 7 bases not matched to a gene; V was cut back by 5 bases and J by 0 bases. This CDR3 comprises 16 residues. CDR3 coding DNA: TGTGCCAGCAGCCTAGAGACAGGGCTTAGCAATCAGCCCCAGCATTTT. It yields the protein CASSLETGLSNQPQHF.

The chain has TRBV5-1 and TRBJ2-7; TRBD1 matches at 7 bases. Trimming at V came to 2 bases and at J to 6 bases, leaving 2 bases not matched to a gene. The germline gives CDR1 SGHRS, CDR2 YFSETQ. The CDR3 is made up of 12 amino acids. The CDR3 loop reads CASSLTGVEQYF. The CDR3, as DNA: TGCGCCAGCAGCTTAACAGGGGTCGAGCAGTACTTC.